This TCR beta chain derives from a study of blood T cell repertoires in COVID-19. Study context: T cells, B-cell-depleted T cells, or PBMCs supplied cDNA or gDNA.

In the source study's methods: Amplification of reference gene primers provided the estimated nucleated cell counts. Clones were sequenced by immunoSEQ multiplex PCR, and TCRdb holds only the in-frame ones, with some missing. That table furnishes V, J and clone size, whereas the DNA furnished D and trimming. The profile shows 65,000 to 100,000 clones, around 88% of them singletons. This CDR3 region has 15 residues. V was pared by 0 bases and J by 1 base, with 10 bases between. The germline CDR1 and CDR2 sequences are LGHNA and YSLEER. The origin of this receptor is a woman of 80 years or more with acute or convalescent COVID-19. The sample comprised peripheral blood. V and J are TRBV4-3 and TRBJ2-7, with D possibly matching TRBD2 (5 bases). CDR3: CASSQEMRVSYEQYF. CDR3 sequence (DNA): TGCGCCAGCAGCCAAGAAATGCGGGTTTCCTACGAGCAGTACTTC.